The 17 T cell receptor beta chains below come from one sample, sequenced in a study of T cell responses to AZD1222 COVID-19 vaccine. Repertoires were generated with immunoSEQ multiplex PCR, while TCRdb's copy carries only in-frame clones and drops some. The sample holds some 84,000 clones, roughly 85% seen once. The material was peripheral blood, obtained 28 days after the second AZD1222 dose. These receptors all come from an adult who received the AZD1222 COVID-19 vaccine.

The rearrangement links TRBV19 to TRBJ2-7; TRBD1 matches at 9 bases. This CDR3 is 15 amino acids long. CDR1 is LNHDA, CDR2 SQIVND, per germline (reference sequence). V was pared by 6 bases and J by 2 bases, with 8 bases of the junction left unmatched. CDR3 DNA: TGTGCCAGTAGCCCGGGGGGACAGGGTACCTACGAGCAGTACTTC. Translated: CASSPGGQGTYEQYF.

This chain uses TRBV20-1 with TRBJ2-7; no definite D call. Germline V gene sequence: CDR1 DFQATT, CDR2 SNEGSKA (reference sequence). The CDR3 covers 12 residues. V was trimmed by 3 bases and J by 5 bases, leaving 11 bases between them. The CDR3 is CSASGQFHEQYF. Here the CDR3 DNA reads TGCAGTGCTAGTGGGCAATTCCACGAGCAGTACTTC.

The table lists this clone with a few counts. The chain carries TRBV28 and TRBJ1-2; D unresolved. Trimming took 8 bases from V and 7 from J, leaving 14 bases between them. CDR1 and CDR2 (germline): MDHEN, SYDVKM. The CDR3 length is 12 residues. CDR3 sequence reads: CASGRKVGGYTF. The DNA of the CDR3 is TGTGCCAGCGGTAGGAAGGTCGGTGGCTACACCTTC.

The chain employs TRBV19 and TRBJ1-2, with 8 positions matching TRBD1. Per the germline V gene, CDR1 is LNHDA and CDR2 is SQIVND (reference sequence). The CDR3 runs 17 residues. V lost 0 bases, J lost 2 bases, and 8 bases stayed unmatched. In DNA form, the CDR3 reads TGTGCCAGTAGTATAGAATCAGGACAGGGAGTCAACTATGGCTACACCTTC. Its protein product is CASSIESGQGVNYGYTF.

The chain carries TRBV21-1 and TRBJ2-1; the D call in the table, TRBD1, was not verified against the DNA. TRBV21-1 is a pseudogene segment. The CDR3 covers 18 residues. The CDR3 sequence: CASSKGHRGPARWGEQFF. The CDR3 region has the DNA TGTGCCAGCAGCAAGGGGCACAGGGGTCCTGCCCGGTGGGGTGAGCAGTTCTTC.

The table lists this clone with a few counts. The chain recombines TRBV20-1 with TRBJ2-1; tentative D call: TRBD1 (5 bases). Germline CDR1 and CDR2: DFQATT and SNEGSKA (reference sequence). V was shortened by 2 bases and J by 14 bases, with 13 bases between the two germline ends. This CDR3 has 11 amino acids. CDR3 coding DNA: TGCAGTGCTAGAAATAGGGGCGGAGAGTTCTTC. As protein: CSARNRGGEFF.

This chain links TRBV5-1 with TRBJ1-1; 11 nucleotides align to TRBD1. The CDR3 covers 17 residues. The junction had 7 bases not matched to a gene; V was cut back by 0 bases and J by 3 bases. Germline V gene sequence: CDR1 SGHRS, CDR2 YFSETQ. The CDR3 nucleotides are TGCGCCAGCAGCTTGGCCGGACAGGGGGCAAGGCACACTGAAGCTTTCTTT. Translated: CASSLAGQGARHTEAFF. Based on the CDR3 plus reference TRBV5-1 and TRBJ1-1, the full variable domain is KAGVTQTPRYLIKTRGQQVTLSCSPISGHRSVSWYQQTPGQGLQFLFEYFSETQRNKGNFPGRFSGRQFSNSRSEMNVSTLELGDSALYLCASSLAGQGARHTEAFFGQGTRLTVV.

J is TRBJ1-4 and V is TRBV5-1; D possibly corresponds to TRBD1 (6 bases). Germline-derived CDR1 and CDR2 are SGHRS and YFSETQ. This CDR3 comprises 14 residues. Trimming shortened V by 7 bases and J by 6 bases, and 16 bases separated the two germline ends. CDR3 region: CASRWGGDDEKLFF. The CDR3, as DNA: TGCGCCAGCCGTTGGGGGGGCGATGATGAAAAACTGTTTTTT.

The gene calls are TRBV7-9 and TRBJ2-7, with 7 bases matching TRBD2. Germline V gene sequence: CDR1 SEHNR, CDR2 FQNEAQ (reference sequence). This CDR3 comprises 14 residues. With V trimmed by 5 bases and J by 4 bases, 8 bases remained unmatched. CDR3: CASSPPGGGYEQYF. CDR3 nucleotide sequence: TGTGCCAGCAGCCCGCCTGGCGGGGGATACGAGCAGTACTTC.

The chain employs TRBV7-9 and TRBJ1-6; D is unresolved. The CDR3 has 12 amino acids. The germline gives CDR1 SEHNR, CDR2 FQNEAQ (reference sequence). Trimming left V 3 bases short and J 11 bases short, with 8 bases between. The CDR3 bases are TGTGCCAGCAGCTTCTCTGGTCCACCCCTCCACTTT. Translated, it gives CASSFSGPPLHF.

The chain carries TRBV15 and TRBJ1-1, with D uncertain. V was clipped by 3 bases and J by 2 bases, with 4 bases between them. CDR1 and CDR2 from the germline V gene are LNHNV and YYDKDF (reference sequence). CDR3 length: 12 residues. As DNA, the CDR3 is TGTGCCACCAGCAGGGAAAACACTGAAGCTTTCTTT. Translation gives CATSRENTEAFF.

The table lists this clone with a count of one. The chain links TRBV7-2 to TRBJ2-7, with D uncertain. This CDR3 region has 14 residues. Trimming removed 2 bases from V and 3 bases from J, with 11 bases in between. Germline V gives CDR1 SGHTA, CDR2 FQGNSA. The CDR3 protein is CASSLLGPGYEQYF. For the CDR3, the DNA is TGTGCCAGCAGCTTATTAGGGCCCGGCTACGAGCAGTACTTC.

In its sample, this clone was seen many times. The chain uses TRBV4-1 and TRBJ2-1; the match to TRBD1 covers 11 bases. The trim removed 4 bases at V and 2 bases at J, leaving 4 bases unmatched. Per germline, CDR1 MGHRA and CDR2 YSYEKL. The CDR3 runs 16 residues. This CDR3 reads CASSPGDRGAYNEQFF. In DNA form, the CDR3 reads TGCGCCAGCAGCCCCGGGGACAGGGGGGCCTACAATGAGCAGTTCTTC.

The chain carries TRBV19 and TRBJ1-1; D remains ambiguous. The germline V gene encodes CDR1 LNHDA and CDR2 SQIVND (reference sequence). V was shortened by 9 bases and J by 11 bases, with 16 bases between the two germline ends. The CDR3 has 11 amino acids. The chain's CDR3 is CARLSQTKAFF. DNA for the CDR3: TGTGCCAGACTAAGCCAGACGAAGGCTTTCTTT.

The chain combines TRBV10-3 with TRBJ1-1; D not certain. The CDR3 contains 13 residues. Deletions cut 7 bases from V and 0 bases from J, with 9 bases between. The germline V gene has CDR1 ENHRY and CDR2 SYGVKD. In nucleotides, the CDR3 is TGTGCCATCACTAGAGAGGTGAACACTGAAGCTTTCTTT. Its translation is CAITREVNTEAFF.

This clone appeared a single time. This chain uses TRBV21-1 with TRBJ2-7; TRBD1, the D gene given by the table, was not confirmed from the DNA. TRBV21-1 represents a pseudogene. This CDR3 has 15 amino acids. The CDR3 loop reads CASSKEARESYEQYF. For the CDR3, the DNA is TGTGCCAGCAGCAAAGAGGCCAGGGAATCCTACGAGCAGTACTTC.

The rearrangement uses TRBV7-2 and TRBJ2-7; D is possibly TRBD1 (6 bases). The ends were cut back, 5 bases at V and 5 bases at J, with 10 bases in the middle. In germline, CDR1 is SGHTA, CDR2 FQGNSA. The CDR3 has 12 residues. The CDR3 protein is CASSGYRDEQYF. The CDR3 DNA reads TGTGCCAGCAGCGGATACAGGGACGAGCAGTACTTC.